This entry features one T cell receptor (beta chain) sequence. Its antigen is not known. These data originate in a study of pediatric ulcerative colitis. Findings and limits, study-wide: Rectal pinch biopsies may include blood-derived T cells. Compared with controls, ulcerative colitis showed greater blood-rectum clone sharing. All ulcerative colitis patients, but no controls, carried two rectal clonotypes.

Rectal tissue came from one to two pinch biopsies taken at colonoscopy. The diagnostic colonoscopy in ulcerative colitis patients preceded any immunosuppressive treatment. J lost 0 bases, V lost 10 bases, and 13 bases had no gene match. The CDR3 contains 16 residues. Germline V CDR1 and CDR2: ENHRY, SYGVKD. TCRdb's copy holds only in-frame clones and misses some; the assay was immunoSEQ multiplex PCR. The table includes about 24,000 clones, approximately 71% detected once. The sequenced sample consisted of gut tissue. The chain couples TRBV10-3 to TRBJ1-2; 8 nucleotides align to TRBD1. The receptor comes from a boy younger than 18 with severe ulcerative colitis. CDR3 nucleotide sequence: TGTGCCAGCAGCGATGGACAGGGTCCGGCTAACTATGGCTACACCTTC. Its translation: CASSDGQGPANYGYTF.